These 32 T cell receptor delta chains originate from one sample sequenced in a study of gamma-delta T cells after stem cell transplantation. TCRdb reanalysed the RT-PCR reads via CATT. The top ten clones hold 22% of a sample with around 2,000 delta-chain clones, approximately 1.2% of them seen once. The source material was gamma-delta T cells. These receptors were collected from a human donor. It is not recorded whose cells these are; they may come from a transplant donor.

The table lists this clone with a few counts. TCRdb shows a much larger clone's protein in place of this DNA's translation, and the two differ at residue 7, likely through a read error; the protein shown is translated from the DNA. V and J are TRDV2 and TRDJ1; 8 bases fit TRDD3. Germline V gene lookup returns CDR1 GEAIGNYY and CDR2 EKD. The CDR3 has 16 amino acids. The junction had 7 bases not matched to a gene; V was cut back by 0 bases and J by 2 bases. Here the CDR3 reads CACDTLLVGDTDKLIF. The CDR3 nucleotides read TGTGCCTGTGACACCCTACTTGTGGGGGATACCGATAAACTCATCTTT.

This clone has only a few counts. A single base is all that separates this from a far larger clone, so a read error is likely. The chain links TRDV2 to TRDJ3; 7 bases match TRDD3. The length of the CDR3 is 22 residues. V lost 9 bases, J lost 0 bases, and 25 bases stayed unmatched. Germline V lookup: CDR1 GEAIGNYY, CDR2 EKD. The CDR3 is CARNTGSGGIALSSWDTRQMFF. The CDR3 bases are TGTGCCCGTAACACCGGCTCGGGGGGGATCGCCTTAAGCTCCTGGGACACCCGACAGATGTTTTTC.

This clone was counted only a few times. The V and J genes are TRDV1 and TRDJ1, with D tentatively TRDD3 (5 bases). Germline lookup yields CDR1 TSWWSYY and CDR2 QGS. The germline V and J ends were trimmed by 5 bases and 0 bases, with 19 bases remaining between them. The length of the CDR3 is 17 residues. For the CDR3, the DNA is TGTGCTCTTGGGACCTCCACGCAGGGATTCTACACCGATAAACTCATCTTT. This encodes CALGTSTQGFYTDKLIF.

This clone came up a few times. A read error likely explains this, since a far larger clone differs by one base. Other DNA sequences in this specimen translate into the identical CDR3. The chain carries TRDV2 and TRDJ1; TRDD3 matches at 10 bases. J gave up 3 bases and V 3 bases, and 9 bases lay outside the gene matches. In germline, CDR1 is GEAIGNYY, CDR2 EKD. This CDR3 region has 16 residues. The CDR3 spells CACDALVLGDSDKLIF. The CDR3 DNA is TGTGCCTGTGACGCGTTAGTACTGGGGGATTCCGATAAACTCATCTTT.

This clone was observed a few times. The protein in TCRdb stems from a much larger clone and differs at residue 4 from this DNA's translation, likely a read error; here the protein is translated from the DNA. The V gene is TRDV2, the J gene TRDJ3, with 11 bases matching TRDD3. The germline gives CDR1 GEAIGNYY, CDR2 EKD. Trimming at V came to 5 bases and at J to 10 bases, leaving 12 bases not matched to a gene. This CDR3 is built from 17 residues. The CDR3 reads CACGPVTWGIQTRQMFF. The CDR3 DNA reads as TGTGCCTGTGGCCCTGTGACCTGGGGGATACAAACCCGACAGATGTTTTTC.

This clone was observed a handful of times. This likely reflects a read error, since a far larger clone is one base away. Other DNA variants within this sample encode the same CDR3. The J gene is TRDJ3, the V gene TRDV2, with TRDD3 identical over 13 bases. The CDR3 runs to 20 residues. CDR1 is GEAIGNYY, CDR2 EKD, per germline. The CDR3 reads CACDTILGDTGSWDTRQMFF. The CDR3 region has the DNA TGTGCCTGTGACACCATACTGGGGGATACGGGCTCCTGGGATACCCGACAGATGTTTTTC.

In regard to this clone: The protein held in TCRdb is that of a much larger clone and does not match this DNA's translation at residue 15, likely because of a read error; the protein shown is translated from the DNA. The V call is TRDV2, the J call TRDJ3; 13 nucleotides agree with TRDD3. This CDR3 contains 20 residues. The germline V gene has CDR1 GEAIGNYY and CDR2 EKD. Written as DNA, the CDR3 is TGTGCCTGTGACACCGTACTGGGGGATACGAAATCCTGGGACGCCCGACAGATGTTTTTC. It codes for CACDTVLGDTKSWDARQMFF.

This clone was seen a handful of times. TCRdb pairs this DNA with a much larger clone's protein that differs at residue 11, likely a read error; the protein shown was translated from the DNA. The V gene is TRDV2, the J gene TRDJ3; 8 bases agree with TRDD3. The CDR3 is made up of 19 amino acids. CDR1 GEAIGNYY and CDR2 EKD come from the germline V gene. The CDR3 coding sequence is TGTGCCTGCGACACCGCTGGGGGACTCCACCCCTGGGACACCCGACAGATGTTTTTC. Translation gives CACDTAGGLHPWDTRQMFF.

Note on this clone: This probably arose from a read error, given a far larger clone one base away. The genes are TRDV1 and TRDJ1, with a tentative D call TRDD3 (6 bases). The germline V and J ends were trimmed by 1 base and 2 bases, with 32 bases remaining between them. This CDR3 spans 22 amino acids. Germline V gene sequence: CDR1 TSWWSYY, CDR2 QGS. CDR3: CALGERRSAVYWETLRTDKLIF. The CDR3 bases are TGTGCTCTTGGGGAACGGAGATCTGCAGTGTACTGGGAAACACTAAGAACCGATAAACTCATCTTT.

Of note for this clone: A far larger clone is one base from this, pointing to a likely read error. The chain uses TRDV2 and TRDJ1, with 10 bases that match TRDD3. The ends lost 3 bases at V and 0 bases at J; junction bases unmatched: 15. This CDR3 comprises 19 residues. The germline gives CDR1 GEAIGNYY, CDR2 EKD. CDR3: CACDWVDAGDTRNTDKLIF. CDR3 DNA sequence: TGTGCCTGTGACTGGGTTGATGCGGGGGATACGCGAAACACCGATAAACTCATCTTT.

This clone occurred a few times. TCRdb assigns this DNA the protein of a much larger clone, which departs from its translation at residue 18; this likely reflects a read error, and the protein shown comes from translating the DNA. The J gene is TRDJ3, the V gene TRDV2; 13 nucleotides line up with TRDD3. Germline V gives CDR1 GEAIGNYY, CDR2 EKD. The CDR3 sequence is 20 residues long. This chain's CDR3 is CACDTILGDTGSWDTRQTFF. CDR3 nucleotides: TGTGCCTGTGACACCATACTGGGGGATACGGGCTCCTGGGACACCCGACAGACGTTTTTC.

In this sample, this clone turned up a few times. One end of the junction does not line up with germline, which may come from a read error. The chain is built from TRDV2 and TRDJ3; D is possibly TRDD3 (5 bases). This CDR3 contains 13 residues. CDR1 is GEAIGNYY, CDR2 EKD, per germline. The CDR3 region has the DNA TGCGCCCGAAGCTCCTGGGACGCCCGACAGATGTTTTTC. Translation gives CARSSWDARQMFF.

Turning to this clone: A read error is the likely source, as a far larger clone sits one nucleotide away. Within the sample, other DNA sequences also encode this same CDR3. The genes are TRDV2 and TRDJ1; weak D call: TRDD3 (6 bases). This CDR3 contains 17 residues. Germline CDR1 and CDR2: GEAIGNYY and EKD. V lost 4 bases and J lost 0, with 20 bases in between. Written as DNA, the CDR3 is TGTGCCTGTGATACCGCCGGGGGGAAAGAGTACACCGATAAACTCATCTTT. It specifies CACDTAGGKEYTDKLIF.

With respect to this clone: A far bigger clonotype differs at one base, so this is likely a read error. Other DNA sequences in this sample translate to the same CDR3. The chain's CDR3 is CACDALGLGDTEKLIF. CDR3 nucleotide sequence: TGCGCCTGTGACGCCCTGGGACTGGGGGATACGGAAAAACTCATCTTT. The rearrangement uses TRDV2 and TRDJ1, with 13 bases identical to TRDD3. Looked up from germline, CDR1 is GEAIGNYY and CDR2 is EKD. This CDR3 region has 16 residues.

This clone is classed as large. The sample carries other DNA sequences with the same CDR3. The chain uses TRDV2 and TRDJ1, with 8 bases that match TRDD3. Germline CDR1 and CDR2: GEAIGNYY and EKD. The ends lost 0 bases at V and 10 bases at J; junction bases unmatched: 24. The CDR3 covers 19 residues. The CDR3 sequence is CACDTIGAVLGDPPARLIF. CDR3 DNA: TGTGCCTGTGACACCATTGGAGCCGTCTTGGGGGATCCCCCGGCTAGACTCATCTTT.

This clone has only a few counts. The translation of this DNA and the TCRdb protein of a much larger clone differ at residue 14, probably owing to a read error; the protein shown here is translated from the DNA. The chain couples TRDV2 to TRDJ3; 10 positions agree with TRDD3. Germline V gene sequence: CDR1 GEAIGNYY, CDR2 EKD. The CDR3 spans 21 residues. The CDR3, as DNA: TGTGCCTGTGACTCTGTACTGGGGGATTTTCTCAGCTCCAGGGACACCCGACAGATGTTTTTC. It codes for CACDSVLGDFLSSRDTRQMFF.

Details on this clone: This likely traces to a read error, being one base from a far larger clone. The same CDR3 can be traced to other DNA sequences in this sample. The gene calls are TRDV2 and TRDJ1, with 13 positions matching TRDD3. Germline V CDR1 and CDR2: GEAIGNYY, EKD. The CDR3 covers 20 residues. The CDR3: CACDTLILGDTRVNTDKLIF. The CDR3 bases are TGTGCCTGTGACACCCTAATACTGGGGGATACGCGGGTTAACACCGACAAACTCATCTTT.

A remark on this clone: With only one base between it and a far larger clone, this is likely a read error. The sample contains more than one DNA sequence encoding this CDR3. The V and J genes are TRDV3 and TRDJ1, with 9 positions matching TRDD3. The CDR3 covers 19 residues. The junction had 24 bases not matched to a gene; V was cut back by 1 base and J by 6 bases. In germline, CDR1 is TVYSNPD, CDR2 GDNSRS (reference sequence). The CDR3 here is CAFNCPLPWGIRREYKLIF. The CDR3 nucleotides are TGTGCCTTTAATTGTCCCCTACCCTGGGGGATCCGACGTGAATATAAACTCATCTTT.

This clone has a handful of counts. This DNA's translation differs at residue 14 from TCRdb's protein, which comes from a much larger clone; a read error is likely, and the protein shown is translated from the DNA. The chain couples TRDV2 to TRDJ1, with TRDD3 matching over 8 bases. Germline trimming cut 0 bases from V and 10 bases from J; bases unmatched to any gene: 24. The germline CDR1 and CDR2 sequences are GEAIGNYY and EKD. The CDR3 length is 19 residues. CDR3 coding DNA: TGTGCCTGTGACACCATTGGAGCCGTCTTGGGGGATCCCTCGGCTAGACTCATCTTT. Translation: CACDTIGAVLGDPSARLIF.

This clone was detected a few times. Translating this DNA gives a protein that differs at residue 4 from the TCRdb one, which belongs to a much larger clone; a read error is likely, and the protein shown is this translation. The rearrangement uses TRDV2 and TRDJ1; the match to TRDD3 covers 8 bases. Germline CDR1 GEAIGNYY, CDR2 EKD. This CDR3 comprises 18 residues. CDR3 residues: CACGTVEVGIQGTDKLIF. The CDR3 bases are TGTGCCTGTGGCACCGTCGAGGTGGGGATACAAGGCACCGATAAACTCATCTTT.

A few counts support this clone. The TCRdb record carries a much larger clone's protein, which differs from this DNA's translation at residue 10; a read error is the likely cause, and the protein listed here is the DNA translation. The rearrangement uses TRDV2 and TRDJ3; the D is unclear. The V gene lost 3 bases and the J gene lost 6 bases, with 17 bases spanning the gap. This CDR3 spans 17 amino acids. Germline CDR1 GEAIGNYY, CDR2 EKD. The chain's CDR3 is CACDGVLNVEDTRQMFF. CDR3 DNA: TGTGCCTGTGACGGGGTACTGAATGTCGAGGACACCCGACAGATGTTTTTC.

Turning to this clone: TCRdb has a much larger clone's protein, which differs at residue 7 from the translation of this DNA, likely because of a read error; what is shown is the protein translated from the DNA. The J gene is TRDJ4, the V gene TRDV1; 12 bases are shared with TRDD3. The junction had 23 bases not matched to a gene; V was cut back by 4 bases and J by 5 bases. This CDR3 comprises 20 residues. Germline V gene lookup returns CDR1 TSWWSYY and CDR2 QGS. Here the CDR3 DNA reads TGTGCTCTTGGGGGCCTTGATTTTTACCCAGCACTGGGGGATACCCGGCCCCTGATCTTT. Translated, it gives CALGGLDFYPALGDTRPLIF.

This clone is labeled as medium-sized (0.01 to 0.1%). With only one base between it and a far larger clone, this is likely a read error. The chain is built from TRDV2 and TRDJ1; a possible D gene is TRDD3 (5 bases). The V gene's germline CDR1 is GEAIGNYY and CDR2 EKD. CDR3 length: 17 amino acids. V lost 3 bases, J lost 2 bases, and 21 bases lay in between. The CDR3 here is CACDAWAPDGGTDKLIF. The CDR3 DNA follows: TGTGCCTGTGACGCGTGGGCCCCCGACGGGGGGACCGATAAACTCATCTTT.

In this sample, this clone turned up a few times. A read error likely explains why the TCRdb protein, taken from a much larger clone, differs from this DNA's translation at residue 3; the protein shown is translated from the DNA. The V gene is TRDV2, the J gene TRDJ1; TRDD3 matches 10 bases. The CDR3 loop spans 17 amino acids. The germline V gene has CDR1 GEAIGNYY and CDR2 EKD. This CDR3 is CARDTLGDTTSHDKLIF. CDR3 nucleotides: TGTGCCCGTGACACCTTGGGGGATACTACCAGCCACGACAAACTCATCTTT.

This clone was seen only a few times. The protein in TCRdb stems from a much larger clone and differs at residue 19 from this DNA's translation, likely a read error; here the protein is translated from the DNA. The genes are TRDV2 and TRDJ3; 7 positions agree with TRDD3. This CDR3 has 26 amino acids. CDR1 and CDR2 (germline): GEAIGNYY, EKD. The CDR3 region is CACDTVKPPGLGATLLSSLDTRQMFF. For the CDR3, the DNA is TGTGCCTGTGACACCGTAAAGCCCCCGGGGCTGGGGGCCACCCTTCTCAGTTCCTTGGACACCCGACAGATGTTTTTC.

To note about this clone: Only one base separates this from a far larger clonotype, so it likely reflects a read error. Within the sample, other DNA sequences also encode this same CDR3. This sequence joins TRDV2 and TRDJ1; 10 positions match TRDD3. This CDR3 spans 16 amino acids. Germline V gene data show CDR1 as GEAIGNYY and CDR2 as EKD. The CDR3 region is CACDILGDSYTDKLIF. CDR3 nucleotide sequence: TGTGCTTGTGACATACTGGGGGATTCGTACACCGATAAACTCATCTTT.

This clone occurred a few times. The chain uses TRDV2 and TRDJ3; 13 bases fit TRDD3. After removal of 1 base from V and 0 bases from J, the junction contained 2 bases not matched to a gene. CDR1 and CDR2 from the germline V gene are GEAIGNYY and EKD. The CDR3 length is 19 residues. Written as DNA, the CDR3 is TGTGCCTGTGACACGACTGGGGGATACGCCTCCTGGGACACCCGACAGATGTTTTTC. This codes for CACDTTGGYASWDTRQMFF.

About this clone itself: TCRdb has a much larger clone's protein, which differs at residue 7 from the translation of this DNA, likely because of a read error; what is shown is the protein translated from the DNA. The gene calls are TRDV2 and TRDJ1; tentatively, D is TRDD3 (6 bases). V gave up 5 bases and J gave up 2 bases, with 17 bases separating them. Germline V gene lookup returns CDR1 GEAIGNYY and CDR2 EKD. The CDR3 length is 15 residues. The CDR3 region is CACVWLRDKTDKLIF. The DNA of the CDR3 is TGTGCCTGTGTGTGGTTGAGGGATAAGACCGATAAACTCATCTTT.

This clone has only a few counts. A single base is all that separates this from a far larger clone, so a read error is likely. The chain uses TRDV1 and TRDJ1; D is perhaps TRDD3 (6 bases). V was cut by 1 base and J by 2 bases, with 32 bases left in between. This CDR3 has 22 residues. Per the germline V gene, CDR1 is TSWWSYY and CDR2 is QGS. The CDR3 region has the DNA TGTGCTCTTGGGGAACGGAGATCTGTAGTGTACTGGGAAGCACTAAGAACCGATAAACTCATCTTT. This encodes CALGERRSVVYWEALRTDKLIF.

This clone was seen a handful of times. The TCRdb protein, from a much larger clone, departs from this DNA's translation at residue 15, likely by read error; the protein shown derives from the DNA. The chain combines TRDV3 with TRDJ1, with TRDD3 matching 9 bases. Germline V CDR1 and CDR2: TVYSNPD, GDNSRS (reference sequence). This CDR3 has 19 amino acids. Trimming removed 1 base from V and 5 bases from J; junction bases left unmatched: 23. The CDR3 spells CAFNCPLPWGIRREDKLIF. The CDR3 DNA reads TGTGCCTTTAATTGTCCCCTACCCTGGGGGATCCGACGTGAGGATAAACTCATCTTT.

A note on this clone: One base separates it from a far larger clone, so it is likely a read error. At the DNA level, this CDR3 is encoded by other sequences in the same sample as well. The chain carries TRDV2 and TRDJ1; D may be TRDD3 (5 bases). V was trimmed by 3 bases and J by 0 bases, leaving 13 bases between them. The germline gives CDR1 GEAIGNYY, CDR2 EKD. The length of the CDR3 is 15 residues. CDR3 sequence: CACDPLGPYTDKLIF. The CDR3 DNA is TGTGCCTGTGACCCCCTGGGCCCGTACACCGATAAACTCATCTTT.

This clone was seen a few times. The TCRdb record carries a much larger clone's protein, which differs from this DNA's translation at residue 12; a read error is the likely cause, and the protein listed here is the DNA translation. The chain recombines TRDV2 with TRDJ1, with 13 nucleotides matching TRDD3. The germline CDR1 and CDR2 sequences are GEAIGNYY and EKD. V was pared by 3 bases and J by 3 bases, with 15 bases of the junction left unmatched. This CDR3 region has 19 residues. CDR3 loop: CACDALLGDTRSEPDKLIF. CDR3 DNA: TGTGCCTGTGACGCTCTACTGGGGGATACGCGAAGTGAACCCGATAAACTCATCTTT.